These 31 T cell receptor beta chains originate from one sample sequenced in a study of blood T cells in healthy people across ages. Together with a sample-barcoded 5' primer, a J-beta primer mix was included in a second PCR lasting about 6 to 11 cycles. TCRdb reprocessed the 5' RACE reads via MiXCR and lists one record per CDR3 protein. The profile shows about 640,000 distinct CDR3 sequences, around 31% of them singletons. The sample taken for sequencing was blood. Source of these receptors: a woman older than 75 in good health.

The chain joins TRBV29-1 to TRBJ2-7; D might be TRBD2 (5 bases). This CDR3 is built from 12 residues. Germline CDR1 is SQVTM and CDR2 is ANQGSEA. The V and J ends lost 6 bases and 0 bases respectively, with 9 bases between them. The CDR3 DNA sequence: TGCAGCGTCGGGGTTCTCTCCTACGAGCAGTACTTC. Amino acid sequence: CSVGVLSYEQYF.

V and J are TRBV5-1 and TRBJ2-3, with D possibly TRBD1 on 5 matching bases. The CDR3 loop spans 14 amino acids. Germline loops: CDR1 SGHRS, CDR2 YFSETQ. V was pared by 4 bases and J by 4 bases, with 13 bases between. The CDR3 region is CASSSQGFPDTQYF. The CDR3 bases are TGCGCCAGCAGCAGTCAGGGTTTTCCAGATACGCAGTATTTT.

The sample holds a few counts of this clonotype. The chain has TRBV2 and TRBJ1-1; D not certain. The germline CDR1 and CDR2 sequences are SNHLY and FYNNEI. This CDR3 is built from 13 residues. Trimming pared 7 bases from V and 0 bases from J, leaving 9 bases between. The CDR3, as DNA: TGTGCCAGCAAGGAAGGAATGAACACTGAAGCTTTCTTT. It translates to CASKEGMNTEAFF.

The V gene is TRBV5-4, the J gene TRBJ2-7, with D uncertain. The CDR3 sequence is 12 residues long. Germline CDR1 reads SGHNT; CDR2 reads YYREEE (reference sequence). Trimming took off 2 bases at V and 0 bases at J, with 3 bases between the two ends. This CDR3 is CASSLFSYEQYF. CDR3 coding DNA: TGTGCCAGCAGCTTATTCTCCTACGAGCAGTACTTC.

Details on this clonotype: A much larger clonotype is one base distant, so this may be a read error. This chain links TRBV12-3 or TRBV12-4 with TRBJ1-2; D may be TRBD1 (5 bases). This CDR3 is 18 amino acids long. Trimming left V 6 bases short and J 7 bases short, with 30 bases between. CDR3 amino acids: CASRTDSSQRTEDCGYTF. The CDR3 coding sequence is TGTGCCAGCAGAACCGACAGTTCACAACGGACGGAAGACTGTGGCTACACCTTC.

A few counts support this clonotype. V is TRBV5-4 and J is TRBJ2-5; TRBD2 matches at 8 bases. CDR1 is SGHNT and CDR2 is YYREEE in the germline V gene (reference sequence). The CDR3 loop spans 15 amino acids. Unmatched junction bases numbered 3, after V lost 1 base and J lost 1 base. The DNA of the CDR3 is TGTGCCAGCAGCTTGACGGGGGGGGGCCAAGAGACCCAGTACTTC. Protein product: CASSLTGGGQETQYF.

This chain uses TRBV12-5 with TRBJ2-7, with 7 bases that match TRBD1. TRBJ2-5 matches the DNA end more closely, so the J call is doubtful. This CDR3 has 12 amino acids. Germline CDR1 LGHNT, CDR2 FRNRAP. The CDR3 spells CASGRDSETQYF. The CDR3 coding sequence is TGTGCTAGTGGCCGGGACAGCGAGACCCAGTACTTC.

The rearrangement uses TRBV27 and TRBJ1-2; 7 nucleotides line up with TRBD1. There are 16 residues in the CDR3. V gave up 3 bases and J gave up 6 bases; unmatched junction bases: 13. Germline assignment: CDR1 MNHEY and CDR2 SMNVEV (reference sequence). The CDR3 DNA sequence: TGTGCCAGCAGTTTCTCAAAGTACCGGGACAGCCATGGCTACACCTTC. Translation gives CASSFSKYRDSHGYTF.

Worth noting for this clonotype: Being one base from a much bigger clone, this may be a read error. This rearrangement joins TRBV29-1 to TRBJ2-7, with 7 bases that match TRBD1. The junction had 5 bases not matched to a gene; V was cut back by 3 bases and J by 3 bases. The germline CDR1 and CDR2 sequences are SQVTM and ANQGSEA. The CDR3 spans 13 residues. CDR3 residues: CSVESGGSYEQYF. Written as DNA, the CDR3 is TGCAGCGTTGAGTCAGGGGGTAGCTACGAGCAGTACTTC.

Many counts were recorded for this clonotype. The rearrangement links TRBV7-8 to TRBJ2-1; the D is unclear. The CDR3 is 12 amino acids. Trimming pared 5 bases from V and 7 bases from J, leaving 9 bases between. Per germline, CDR1 SGHVS and CDR2 FQNEAQ. The CDR3 nucleotides are TGTGCCAGCAGCCAGTACCGGAATGAGCAGTTCTTC. This gives the protein CASSQYRNEQFF.

This clonotype was picked up a small number of times. With a much larger clone just one base away, this may be a read error. The chain carries TRBV27 and TRBJ1-2; TRBD1 might be the D (5 bases). The CDR3 consists of 14 residues. Germline V gene lookup returns CDR1 MNHEY and CDR2 SMNVEV (reference sequence). The CDR3: CASRARGEGYDYTF. Written as DNA, the CDR3 is TGTGCCAGCAGAGCGAGAGGGGAAGGATATGACTACACCTTC.

CDR3 DNA sequence: TGTGCCAGCAGCCAAAATCGGGCCCCTAATGAAAAACTGTTTTTT. Amino acid sequence: CASSQNRAPNEKLFF. The chain is built from TRBV3-1 and TRBJ1-4; D is unclear. V dropped 2 bases and J dropped 3 bases, with 10 bases sitting between them. There are 15 residues in the CDR3. Germline values: CDR1 LGHDT, CDR2 YNNKEL (reference sequence).

A remark on this clonotype: With a much larger clone just one base away, this may be a read error. This rearrangement joins TRBV7-2 to TRBJ1-4; maybe TRBD1 (5 bases). Trimming shortened V by 1 base and J by 7 bases, and 13 bases separated the two germline ends. Germline V CDR1 and CDR2: SGHTA, FQGNSA. The CDR3 is 15 residues long. The CDR3 spells CASSLVAGHSEKLFF. CDR3 DNA sequence: TGTGCCAGCAGCTTAGTGGCAGGGCATAGTGAAAAACTGTTTTTT.

The rearrangement links TRBV15 to TRBJ1-3; TRBD1 might be the D (6 bases). Trimming removed 0 bases from V and 4 bases from J, with 10 bases in between. CDR1 is LNHNV and CDR2 is YYDKDF in the germline V gene (reference sequence). This CDR3 contains 15 residues. Here the CDR3 reads CATSRETGFGNTIYF. The CDR3 DNA follows: TGTGCCACCAGCAGAGAAACAGGGTTCGGAAACACCATATATTTT. Full variable domain (remainder filled in from reference TRBV15 and TRBJ1-3): DAMVIQNPRYQVTQFGKPVTLSCSQTLNHNVMYWYQQKSSQAPKLLFHYYDKDFNNEADTPDNFQSRRPNTSFCFLDIRSPGLGDTAMYLCATSRETGFGNTIYFGEGSWLTVV.

The chain joins TRBV5-1 to TRBJ1-2, with TRBD1 identical over 7 bases. The CDR3 consists of 16 residues. V shed 4 bases, J shed 1 base, and the junction held 10 bases outside the gene matches. CDR1 SGHRS and CDR2 YFSETQ come from the germline V gene. The DNA of the CDR3 is TGCGCCAGCAGCCCTGCACAACAGGGGAGTAACTATGGCTACACCTTC. This gives the protein CASSPAQQGSNYGYTF.

There are many counts of this clonotype. The J gene is TRBJ1-2, the V gene TRBV3-1; D not resolved. Germline V gene data show CDR1 as LGHDT and CDR2 as YNNKEL (reference sequence). V shed 1 base and J shed 4 bases, with 10 bases lying between them. The CDR3 has 14 amino acids. CDR3 residues: CASSQGNSPYGYTF. DNA for the CDR3: TGTGCCAGCAGCCAAGGAAATTCACCCTATGGCTACACCTTC.

Points on this clonotype: At one end the junction does not follow the germline gene, possibly because of a read error. V and J are TRBV7-3 and TRBJ2-1, with 7 bases aligning to TRBD1. The CDR3 runs 14 residues. Germline loops: CDR1 SGHTA, CDR2 FQGTGA. CDR3 sequence: CASSTETGPNGQFF. CDR3 in DNA: TGTGCCAGCAGCACAGAGACAGGGCCGAATGGGCAGTTCTTC.

The V call is TRBV7-2, the J call TRBJ1-4, with a tentative D call TRBD1 (5 bases). The length of the CDR3 is 16 residues. The V end lost 6 bases, the J end lost 0 bases, and 14 bases lay between the germline ends. Germline values: CDR1 SGHTA, CDR2 FQGNSA. CDR3 residues: CASRLTGVSTNEKLFF. The CDR3 DNA reads TGTGCCAGCAGACTTACAGGAGTCTCAACTAATGAAAAACTGTTTTTT.

This clonotype showed up just a few times. The V call is TRBV6-4, the J call TRBJ1-5, with D possibly TRBD1 on 6 matching bases. The ends were cut back, 5 bases at V and 4 bases at J, with 15 bases in the middle. CDR1 is MRHNA, CDR2 SNTAGT, per germline. The CDR3 sequence is 15 residues long. This CDR3 reads CASSQRGGRNQPQHF. CDR3 sequence (DNA): TGTGCCAGCAGTCAGAGGGGGGGCCGGAATCAGCCCCAGCATTTT.

This clonotype was counted ten times or more. This chain connects TRBV7-9 to TRBJ1-4; tentative D call: TRBD1 (5 bases). CDR1 is SEHNR, CDR2 FQNEAQ, per germline (reference sequence). V lost 5 bases to trimming and J lost 5 bases, with 21 bases between them. The CDR3 contains 17 residues. The CDR3 spells CASSVTRRDVPNEKLFF. The DNA for the CDR3 is TGTGCCAGCAGCGTCACACGACGGGACGTCCCAAATGAAAAACTGTTTTTT.

To note about this clonotype: One end of the junction does not line up with germline, which may come from a read error. V is TRBV5-1 and J is TRBJ2-7; D ambiguous. The germline CDR1 and CDR2 sequences are SGHRS and YFSETQ. This CDR3 contains 16 residues. CDR3 loop: CASSLEAAKGRGEQYF. The CDR3 DNA reads TGCGCCAGCAGCTTGGAGGCCGCCAAAGGGCGTGGCGAGCAGTACTTT.

This clonotype has just a few counts. A read error may explain this, as a much larger clone is one base away. The CDR3 DNA reads TGTGCCAGCAGTTCCCGACTGGGAACAGATACGCAGTATTTT. Residues: CASSSRLGTDTQYF. This sequence joins TRBV12-3 or TRBV12-4 and TRBJ2-3, with D unresolved. Between the trimmed V and J ends, which lost 4 bases and 3 bases, there was a span of 11 bases. The CDR3 extends over 14 amino acids.

There are many counts of this clonotype. This sequence joins TRBV7-9 and TRBJ1-5; 9 positions agree with TRBD1. Unmatched junction bases numbered 3, after V lost 3 bases and J lost 3 bases. Germline V gene lookup returns CDR1 SEHNR and CDR2 FQNEAQ (reference sequence). CDR3 length equals 15 residues. Here the CDR3 DNA reads TGTGCCAGCAGCTTGACAGGGGGTAACAATCAGCCCCAGCATTTT. It yields the protein CASSLTGGNNQPQHF.

This clonotype has at least ten counts. This chain connects TRBV5-1 to TRBJ2-3; 10 bases match TRBD2. Germline CDR1 is SGHRS and CDR2 is YFSETQ. V gave up 4 bases and J gave up 3 bases; unmatched junction bases: 14. CDR3 length: 18 residues. The CDR3 here is CASSVTTPGLATTDTQYF. Here the CDR3 DNA reads TGCGCCAGCAGCGTCACTACACCGGGACTAGCGACAACAGATACGCAGTATTTT.

This clonotype appeared many times. The chain joins TRBV24-1 to TRBJ1-5, with D uncertain. Trimming shortened V by 3 bases and J by 0 bases, and 11 bases separated the two germline ends. Germline lookup yields CDR1 KGHDR and CDR2 SFDVKD. This CDR3 comprises 16 residues. CDR3 protein: CATSDARKDSNQPQHF. CDR3 bases: TGTGCCACCAGTGATGCAAGGAAGGATAGCAATCAGCCCCAGCATTTT.

In its sample, this clonotype was seen many times. The chain links TRBV5-5 to TRBJ1-2, with D unclear. Germline CDR1 and CDR2: SGHKS and YYEKEE (reference sequence). V was cut by 4 bases and J by 4 bases, with 11 bases left in between. This CDR3 is 13 amino acids long. CDR3 sequence (DNA): TGTGCCAGCAGCCCCGCGACGATCTATGGCTACACCTTC. Translated, it gives CASSPATIYGYTF.

Comments on this clonotype: With a much larger clone just one base away, this may be a read error. J is TRBJ2-1 and V is TRBV5-8; D possibly uses TRBD1 or TRBD2 (5 bases each). The CDR3 consists of 13 residues. Germline CDR1 is SGHTS and CDR2 is YDEGEE. The CDR3 loop reads CVSSFRGANEQFF. The CDR3, as DNA: TGTGTCAGCAGCTTTCGGGGCGCGAATGAGCAGTTCTTC.

Comment on this clonotype: This may be a read error, as it is one base from a much larger clone. This chain joins TRBV5-1 and TRBJ2-1, with 7 bases lining up with TRBD1. This CDR3 has 13 amino acids. CDR1 SGHRS and CDR2 YFSETQ come from the germline V gene. V shed 3 bases, J shed 10 bases, and the junction held 7 bases outside the gene matches. CDR3 region: CASSWTGPKEQFF. The CDR3 region has the DNA TGCGCCAGCAGCTGGACAGGCCCTAAGGAGCAGTTCTTC.

The CDR3 DNA reads as TGCAGTGCGCCGGACGGCCTCTGGGGCTACACCTTC. Protein: CSAPDGLWGYTF. This chain joins TRBV20-1 and TRBJ1-2, with unresolved D. The CDR3 spans 12 residues. Trimming pared 6 bases from V and 8 bases from J, leaving 16 bases between. In germline, CDR1 is DFQATT, CDR2 SNEGSKA (reference sequence).

Regarding this clonotype: This may be a read error: a much more frequent sequence differs by one nucleotide. This rearrangement joins TRBV12-3 or TRBV12-4 to TRBJ2-7, with a tentative D call TRBD2 (5 bases). V was shortened by 1 base and J by 5 bases, with 12 bases between the two germline ends. The CDR3 contains 14 residues. For the CDR3, the DNA is TGTGCCAGCAGTTTAGAAGGAGGATGCGACGAGCAGTACTTC. It is translated as CASSLEGGCDEQYF.

As for this clonotype: A read error is possible here, since a much larger clone lies one base away. The chain carries TRBV7-9 and TRBJ2-1; 10 bases line up with TRBD1. The germline V gene has CDR1 SEHNR and CDR2 FQNEAQ (reference sequence). The V segment lost 4 bases and the J segment 13 bases; nucleotides outside the gene matches: 10. The CDR3 runs 14 residues. CDR3 sequence reads: CASSSGQGVETQFF. The CDR3, as DNA: TGTGCCAGCAGCTCCGGACAGGGGGTAGAGACCCAGTTCTTC.